A single sample gave rise to the 13 T cell receptor beta chains below, sequenced in a study of low-dose radiotherapy and immunotherapy resistance in tumors (dated by TCRdb to 2022 to 2024). TCRdb names Illumina HiSeq 2500 as the instrument used. Superscript III and a set of TRAV- and TRBV-specific primers were used to synthesize first-strand cDNA, so that both TCRalpha and TCRbeta chains were covered. TCRs were amplified for 20 to 25 PCR cycles with Phusion, using a constant-region primer paired with the adapter attached to the V primers. The raw public data were reprocessed by TCRdb itself: fastp quality trimming at Q25, MiXCR clonotype calling, in-frame beta chains only. Merged by CDR3 protein, the rows form single entries marked with the most common genes and DNA. In this sample the table shows around 84,000 distinct CDR3 sequences, about a sixth of which occur a single time. Less than 1.5% of the sample rests with the top ten.

Explained via the paper, the time point label denotes: after trial treatment. The intended sense of this specimen's treatment or condition label: LDRT plus nivolumab, ipilimumab, low-dose cyclophosphamide and aspirin (RACIN trial). The sample consisted of PBMCs, taken after low-dose radiotherapy plus immunotherapy. Receptors originate from a male donor with prostate cancer.

This rearrangement joins TRBV27 to TRBJ1-5, with D unresolved. The ends were cut back, 6 bases at V and 0 bases at J, with 15 bases in the middle. The CDR3 contains 16 residues. Germline values: CDR1 MNHEY, CDR2 SMNVEV (reference sequence). CDR3 nucleotides: TGTGCCAGCAGCGCTTGGACGCATTATAGCAATCAGCCCCAGCATTTT. It is translated as CASSAWTHYSNQPQHF.

This clonotype occurred many times. The chain uses TRBV7-2 and TRBJ2-3; D gene uncertain. Between the trimmed V and J ends, which lost 3 bases and 8 bases, there was a span of 9 bases. The CDR3 contains 12 residues. In germline, CDR1 is SGHTA, CDR2 FQGNSA. This chain's CDR3 is CASSLEVGTQYF. CDR3 bases: TGTGCCAGCAGCTTGGAAGTTGGTACGCAGTATTTT. The full variable domain, in which reference TRBV7-2 and TRBJ2-3 provide the parts outside the CDR3, is GAGVSQSPSNKVTEKGKDVELRCDPISGHTALYWYRQSLGQGLEFLIYFQGNSAPDKSGLPSDRFSAERTGGSVSTLTIQRTQQEDSAVYLCASSLEVGTQYFGPGTRLTVL.

This clonotype occurred many times. This chain links TRBV18 with TRBJ2-4, with 10 bases matching TRBD1. This CDR3 contains 18 residues. Germline CDR1 is KGHSH and CDR2 is LQKENI. J was trimmed by 0 bases and V by 6 bases; bases with no gene match: 11. The CDR3 region has the DNA TGTGCCAGCTCTCCGGGACAGGGGTTATTTGAAGCCAAAAACATTCAGTACTTC. Translated, it gives CASSPGQGLFEAKNIQYF.

This clonotype was seen repeatedly, ten times or more. The V and J genes are TRBV7-2 and TRBJ2-7; 9 bases agree with TRBD1. Per germline, CDR1 SGHTA and CDR2 FQGNSA. The CDR3 runs to 15 residues. Losses at the gene ends were 4 bases for V and 4 bases for J; bases not matched to a gene: 8. Written as DNA, the CDR3 is TGTGCCAGCAGCTACGGCCGGGACAGGGCATACGAGCAGTACTTC. It codes for CASSYGRDRAYEQYF.

Many counts were recorded for this clonotype. This sequence joins TRBV29-1 and TRBJ2-7, with D perhaps matching TRBD1 or TRBD2 (5 bases each). Trimming removed 6 bases at V and 0 bases at J, with 9 bases between. The CDR3 runs to 12 residues. Germline values: CDR1 SQVTM, CDR2 ANQGSEA. The CDR3 region is CSVGTDSYEQYF. Here the CDR3 DNA reads TGCAGCGTGGGGACGGACTCCTACGAGCAGTACTTC.

This clonotype was counted ten times or more. The rearrangement uses TRBV5-1 and TRBJ2-1; D not resolved. Looked up from germline, CDR1 is SGHRS and CDR2 is YFSETQ. V lost 1 base and J lost 1, with 9 bases in between. The CDR3 is made up of 15 amino acids. DNA for the CDR3: TGCGCCAGCAGCTTGCGTCTAGTTTCCTACAATGAGCAGTTCTTC. This sequence encodes CASSLRLVSYNEQFF.

This clonotype was seen ten or more times. This chain links TRBV30 with TRBJ2-1; 8 bases line up with TRBD1. V trimming: 1 base; J trimming: 5 bases; junction bases outside the gene matches: 4. Germline V gene sequence: CDR1 GTSNPN, CDR2 SVGIG (reference sequence). The CDR3 is made up of 14 amino acids. The CDR3 loop is CAWSETGGNNEQFF. The CDR3 DNA sequence: TGTGCCTGGAGTGAAACAGGGGGAAACAATGAGCAGTTCTTC.

This clonotype was seen at least ten times. The chain employs TRBV9 and TRBJ1-6, with 7 bases aligning to TRBD1. The CDR3 sequence is 15 residues long. J gave up 7 bases and V 4 bases, and 8 bases lay outside the gene matches. The germline gives CDR1 SGDLS, CDR2 YYNGEE. The CDR3 loop reads CASSPSDRANSPLHF. In DNA form, the CDR3 reads TGTGCCAGCAGCCCCTCCGACAGGGCGAATTCACCCCTCCACTTT.

This clonotype was counted ten times or more. This sequence joins TRBV3-1 and TRBJ2-3; TRBD2 agrees at 10 bases. V gave up 6 bases and J gave up 3 bases; unmatched junction bases: 3. Germline lookup yields CDR1 LGHDT and CDR2 YNNKEL (reference sequence). This CDR3 spans 14 amino acids. Written as DNA, the CDR3 is TGTGCCAGCAGTATGACTAGCGGGACAGATACGCAGTATTTT. It is translated as CASSMTSGTDTQYF.

This clonotype was detected many times. The chain joins TRBV28 to TRBJ2-2; weak D call: TRBD1 (5 bases). The germline V gene has CDR1 MDHEN and CDR2 SYDVKM. The V gene lost 6 bases and the J gene lost 3 bases, with 11 bases spanning the gap. CDR3 length: 14 amino acids. The CDR3 here is CASRGPGHTGELFF. The CDR3 DNA reads TGTGCCAGCAGGGGTCCAGGGCACACCGGGGAGCTGTTTTTT.

Of note for this clonotype: With a much larger clone just one base away, this may be a read error. V and J are TRBV7-9 and TRBJ1-5, with TRBD1 identical over 9 bases. From germline, CDR1 is SEHNR and CDR2 FQNEAQ (reference sequence). CDR3 length: 15 amino acids. The CDR3 DNA follows: TGTTCCAGCAGCAGGGACAGGGTGGGCAATCAGCCCCAGCATTTT. Its translation is CSSSRDRVGNQPQHF.

This clonotype was seen ten or more times. The chain links TRBV29-1 to TRBJ2-5; 8 bases map to TRBD2. The CDR3 extends over 14 amino acids. The J segment lost 0 bases and the V segment lost 6 bases, leaving 6 bases of the junction unmatched. Germline CDR1 SQVTM, CDR2 ANQGSEA. The CDR3 DNA sequence: TGCAGCGTCTCCCGGGGGGGGAACCAAGAGACCCAGTACTTC. Encoded protein: CSVSRGGNQETQYF.

This clonotype was seen repeatedly, ten times or more. J is TRBJ2-2 and V is TRBV19, with 8 bases fitting TRBD1. Trimming removed 9 bases from V and 6 bases from J; junction bases left unmatched: 9. In germline, CDR1 is LNHDA, CDR2 SQIVND (reference sequence). The CDR3 sequence is 14 residues long. This CDR3 reads CASAGTGLAGELFF. CDR3 bases: TGTGCCAGCGCCGGGACAGGCCTAGCCGGGGAGCTGTTTTTT.